Listed below are T cell receptor beta chains from one sample, sequenced in a study of blood T cells in healthy people across ages. TCRdb independently ran MiXCR on the 5' RACE reads; one entry per CDR3 protein. The data hold roughly 700,000 distinct CDR3 sequences, with less than 40% observed a single time. Sequences were obtained from blood. These receptors all come from an elderly woman in good health. The CDR3 runs from the conserved cysteine through the conserved F or W. The D gene is left open where the match is weak. Expanded clones get a size class; other rows say once, few or many, or leave the size out.

.	13	TRBV20-1	TRBD2	TRBJ2-7	TGCAGTGCTTCTAGCGGGGTCTCCTACGAGCAGTACTTC	CSASSGVSYEQYF
.	15	TRBV3-1	.	TRBJ1-1	TGTGCCAGCAGCCAAGACGGAGGGGTTCCTGGAGTGACTTTCTTT	CASSQDGGVPGVTFF
.	21	TRBV3-1	TRBD2	TRBJ2-3	TGTGCCAGCAGCCAAGCAAACCCGAAGAGCGGGAGAGCACAGCACGGTCATACGCAGTATTTT	CASSQANPKSGRAQHGHTQYF
many	16	TRBV7-9	TRBD1	TRBJ2-3	TGTGCCAGCAGCTCCTCGAAACAGGGGGTTACAGATACGCAGTATTTT	CASSSSKQGVTDTQYF
.	14	TRBV24-1	.	TRBJ2-7	TGTGCCACCAGTGAAACCGGGACGGACTACGAGCAGTACTTC	CATSETGTDYEQYF
many	12	TRBV27	.	TRBJ1-6	TGTGCCAGCAGTTTTCGAGGGTCACCCCTCCACTTT	CASSFRGSPLHF
many	16	TRBV11-2	TRBD1	TRBJ2-4	TGTGCCAGCAGCACCGGGACAGTAGTAGCCAAAAACATTCAGTACTTC	CASSTGTVVAKNIQYF
.	14	TRBV25-1	.	TRBJ1-5	TGTGCCAGCAGTGGGTTGGGGAGCAATCAGCCCCAGCATTTT	CASSGLGSNQPQHF
.	15	TRBV11-2	TRBD1	TRBJ2-2	TGTGCCAGCAGCTCACAGGGGGCGGTCACCGGGGAGCTGTTTTTT	CASSSQGAVTGELFF
few	15	TRBV2	.	TRBJ1-1	TGTGCCAGCAGAGATAGCACAACTATGAACACTGAAGCTTTCTTT	CASRDSTTMNTEAFF
.	12	TRBV5-1	.	TRBJ2-7	TGCGCCAGCAGCCCTACCCCTCACGAGCAGTACTTC	CASSPTPHEQYF
many	15	TRBV4-3	TRBD1	TRBJ1-4	TGCGCCAGCAGCTCGACCGGGACAGGGTTTGAAAAACTGTTTTTT	CASSSTGTGFEKLFF
.	15	TRBV12-3/TRBV12-4	TRBD1	TRBJ2-2	TGTGCCAGCAGTCGACAGGGCTTAAACACCGGGGAGCGGTTTTTT	CASSRQGLNTGERFF
.	15	TRBV20-1	TRBD2	TRBJ2-3	TGCAGTGCTAGAGTCCCTGCGGGGGGGCAAGATACGCAGTATTTT	CSARVPAGGQDTQYF